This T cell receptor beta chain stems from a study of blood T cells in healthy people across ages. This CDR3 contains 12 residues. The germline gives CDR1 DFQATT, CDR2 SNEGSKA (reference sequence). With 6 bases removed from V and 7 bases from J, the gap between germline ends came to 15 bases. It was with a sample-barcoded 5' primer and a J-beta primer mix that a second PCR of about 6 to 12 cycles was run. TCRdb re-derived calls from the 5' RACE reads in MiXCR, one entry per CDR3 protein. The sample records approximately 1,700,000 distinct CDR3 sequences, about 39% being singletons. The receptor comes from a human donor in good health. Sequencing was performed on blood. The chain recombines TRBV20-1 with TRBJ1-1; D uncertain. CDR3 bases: TGCAGTGCCCTGAGGAAGCACTATGAAGCTTTCTTT. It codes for CSALRKHYEAFF.